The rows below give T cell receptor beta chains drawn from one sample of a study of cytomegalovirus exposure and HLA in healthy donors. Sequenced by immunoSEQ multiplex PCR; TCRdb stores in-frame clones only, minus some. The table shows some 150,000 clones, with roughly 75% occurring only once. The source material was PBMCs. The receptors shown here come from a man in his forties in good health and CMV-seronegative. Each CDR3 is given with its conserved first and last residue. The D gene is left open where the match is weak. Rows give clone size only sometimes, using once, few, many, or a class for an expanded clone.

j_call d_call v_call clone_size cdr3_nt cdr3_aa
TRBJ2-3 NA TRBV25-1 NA TGTGCCAGCAGCTACAGTTGGGACTGGGCCACAGATACGCAGTATTTT CASSYSWDWATDTQYF
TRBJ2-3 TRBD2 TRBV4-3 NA TGCGCCAGCAGCCAAGTCCCCGTAAGCGGGGGCCGCACAGATACGCAGTATTTT CASSQVPVSGGRTDTQYF
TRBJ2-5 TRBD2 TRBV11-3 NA TGTGCCAGCAGCTTAGGCGAGACTAGCGGGGCCGCAGAGACCCAGTACTTC CASSLGETSGAAETQYF
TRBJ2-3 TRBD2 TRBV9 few TGTGCCAGCAGCGTAGAGGGTAGCGGGGGGGCTTGGAATACGCAGTATTTT CASSVEGSGGAWNTQYF
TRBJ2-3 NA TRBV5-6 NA TGTGCCAGCAGCTCGGTAGCGAGCACAGATACGCAGTATTTT CASSSVASTDTQYF
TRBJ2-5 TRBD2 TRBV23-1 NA TGCGCCAGCAGTCAAGGTGTCGGGGGGGCCAAAGAGACCCAGTACTTC CASSQGVGGAKETQYF
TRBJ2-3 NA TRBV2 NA TGTGCCAGCAGTTATAGGGGTGCAGATACGCAGTATTTT CASSYRGADTQYF
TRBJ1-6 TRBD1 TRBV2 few TGTGCCAGCAGCGCTCTGGAGACAGGGGACAATTCACCCCTCCACTTT CASSALETGDNSPLHF
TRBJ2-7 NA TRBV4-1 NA TGCGCCAGCGGAGGGGGGGAAAGGTACGAGCAGTACTTC CASGGGERYEQYF
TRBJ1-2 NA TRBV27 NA TGTGCCAGCAGTTTATCGGGCCTCTATGGCTACACCTTC CASSLSGLYGYTF
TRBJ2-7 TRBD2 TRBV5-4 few TGTGCCAGCACCAATGGGACTACGCCCTACGAGCAGTACTTC CASTNGTTPYEQYF
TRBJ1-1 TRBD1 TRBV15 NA TGTGCCACCAGCATTCAGGGGGCCGGAGCAATGAACACTGAAGCTTTCTTT CATSIQGAGAMNTEAFF
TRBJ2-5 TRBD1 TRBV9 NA TGTGCCAGCAGTAGCTGGGACAGTCTCCAAGAGACCCAGTACTTC CASSSWDSLQETQYF
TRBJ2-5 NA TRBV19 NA TGTGCCAGTAGTGAACAGGGAGGGGAGACCCAGTACTTC CASSEQGGETQYF
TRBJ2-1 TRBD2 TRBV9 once TGTGCCAGCAGCGTTAGGGGACTAGCGGATTACAATGAGCAGTTCTTC CASSVRGLADYNEQFF
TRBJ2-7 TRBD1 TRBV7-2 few TGTGCCAGCAGCTCAGACGGGACAGCGTCCTACGAGCAGTACTTC CASSSDGTASYEQYF
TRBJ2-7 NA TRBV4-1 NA TGCGCCAGCAGCCAAGAACAGACATACGAGCAGTACTTC CASSQEQTYEQYF
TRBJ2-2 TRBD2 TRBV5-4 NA TGTGCCAGCAGCCCCGCGGGGGCGAACACCGGGGAGCTGTTTTTT CASSPAGANTGELFF
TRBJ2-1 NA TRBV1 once TGCACCAGCAGCCCTCCGGGACTAGCGGGCTCCTACAATGAGCAGTTCTTC CTSSPPGLAGSYNEQFF
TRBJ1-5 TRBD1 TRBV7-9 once TGTGCCAGCAGTCCACTACAGGGGGCCCGCAATCAGCCCCAGCATTTT CASSPLQGARNQPQHF
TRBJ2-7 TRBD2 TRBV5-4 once TGTGCCAGCAGCTTGGGCGGACTAGCGGGGGGGCTTAACGAGCAGTACTTC CASSLGGLAGGLNEQYF
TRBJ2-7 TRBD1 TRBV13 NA TGTGCCAGCAGCTTAACCGGACAGGGTTCCTACGAGCAGTACTTC CASSLTGQGSYEQYF
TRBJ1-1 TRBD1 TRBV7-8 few TGTGCCAGCAGGTCCCGTCAGGGGGCCGGCACTGAAGCTTTCTTT CASRSRQGAGTEAFF
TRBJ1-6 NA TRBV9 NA TGTGCCAGCAGTGGGGGGGGGACACCTTTAAATTCACCCCTCCACTTT CASSGGGTPLNSPLHF
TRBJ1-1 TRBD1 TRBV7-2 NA TGTGCCAGCAGCTTAGGAGCCCACAGGGGGCTACCGAACACTGAAGCTTTCTTT CASSLGAHRGLPNTEAFF
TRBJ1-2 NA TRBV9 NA TGTGCCAGCAGCGCTAGCTGGGGAGACTATGGCTACACCTTC CASSASWGDYGYTF
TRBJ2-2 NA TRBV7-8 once TGTGCCAGCAGCCTAGGGAGGGGGCGCTTCACCGGGGAGCTGTTTTTT CASSLGRGRFTGELFF
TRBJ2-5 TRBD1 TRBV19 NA TGTGCCAGTAGTATGCGACGGACAGGGGAGGAGACCCAGTACTTC CASSMRRTGEETQYF
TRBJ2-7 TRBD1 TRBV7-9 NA TGTGCCAGCAGCTCCGACAGGGTACTCGAGCAGTACTTC CASSSDRVLEQYF
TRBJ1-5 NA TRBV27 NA TGTGCCAGCAGTTTATCCTACGACGGGGTTCAGCCCCAGCATTTT CASSLSYDGVQPQHF
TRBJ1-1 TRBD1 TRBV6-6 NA TGTGCCAGCAGTGGAGATGACAGGGGTACTGAAGCTTTCTTT CASSGDDRGTEAFF
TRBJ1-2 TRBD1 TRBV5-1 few TGCGCCAGCAGCTCCTACCTTTTGGGACAGCGTGTGAACTATGGCTACACCTTC CASSSYLLGQRVNYGYTF
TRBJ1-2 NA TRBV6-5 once TGTGCCAGCAGTGAGGGGGTTAGCTATGGCTACACCTTC CASSEGVSYGYTF
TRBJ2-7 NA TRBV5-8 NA TGTGCCAGCAGCTTGGCGCCGGTACCTGAAGAGCAGTACTTC CASSLAPVPEEQYF
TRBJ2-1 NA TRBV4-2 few TGTGCCAGCAGCCTAAGGGGCATCAAGAATGAGCAGTTCTTC CASSLRGIKNEQFF
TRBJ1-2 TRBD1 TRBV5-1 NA TGCGCCAGCAGCCTGGACAGGGGTAACTATGGCTACACCTTC CASSLDRGNYGYTF
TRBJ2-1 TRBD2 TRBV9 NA TGTGCCAGCAGCCCCCACCTTAGCGGGGGGTCCTACAATGAGCAGTTCTTC CASSPHLSGGSYNEQFF
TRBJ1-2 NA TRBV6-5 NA TGTGCCAGCAGCACGACAGGAAACTATGGCTACACCTTC CASSTTGNYGYTF
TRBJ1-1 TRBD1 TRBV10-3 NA TGTGCCATCAGTGTTTCCGGACAGGGTAGCACTGAAGCTTTCTTT CAISVSGQGSTEAFF
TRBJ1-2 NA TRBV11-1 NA TGTGCCAGCAGCTTAGACAGCACTAACTATGGCTACACCTTC CASSLDSTNYGYTF
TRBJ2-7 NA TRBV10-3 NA TGTGCCACCACGAGAGGGGGGGCTGTAGACGAGCAGTACTTC CATTRGGAVDEQYF
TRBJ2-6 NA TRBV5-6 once TGTGCCAGCAGCTTGAATCCGACAAGACGCTCTGGGGCCAACGTCCTGACTTTC CASSLNPTRRSGANVLTF
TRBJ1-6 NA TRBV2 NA TGTGCCAGCAGGGGGGGGGCGTTTAATTCACCCCTCCACTTT CASRGGAFNSPLHF
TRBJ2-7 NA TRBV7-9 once TGTGCCAGCAGCCATATAAACAGTGTGGACGAGCAGTACTTC CASSHINSVDEQYF
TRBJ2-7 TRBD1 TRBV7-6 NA TGTGCCAGCAGCCCGGAGGGACAGGCCTCCTACGAGCAGTACTTC CASSPEGQASYEQYF
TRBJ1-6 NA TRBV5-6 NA TGTGCCAGCAGCTTTTATAATAATTCACCCCTCCACTTT CASSFYNNSPLHF
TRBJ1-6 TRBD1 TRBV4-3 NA TGCGCCAGCAGGGTCGGGACAGGGACCACTTCACCCCTCCACTTT CASRVGTGTTSPLHF
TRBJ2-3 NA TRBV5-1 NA TGCGCCAGCAGCTATACAGGGTTGGCAGATACGCAGTATTTT CASSYTGLADTQYF
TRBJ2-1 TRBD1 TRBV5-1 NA TGCGCCAGCGGCCCCGGGACAGTTTACAATGAGCAGTTCTTC CASGPGTVYNEQFF
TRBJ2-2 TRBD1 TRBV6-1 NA TGTGCCAGCAGTGAACAGGGACAGTTCGGCGGGGAGCTGTTTTTT CASSEQGQFGGELFF
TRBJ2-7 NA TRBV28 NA TGTGCCAGCAGTGGGACATACTCCTACGAGCAGTACTTC CASSGTYSYEQYF
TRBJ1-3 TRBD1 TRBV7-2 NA TGTGCCAGCAGCGGTTGGGGACAGGGTAGTGGAAACACCATATATTTT CASSGWGQGSGNTIYF
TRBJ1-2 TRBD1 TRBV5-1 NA TGCGCCAGCAGCTCCGGGACAGGGACCTCTAACTATGGCTACACCTTC CASSSGTGTSNYGYTF
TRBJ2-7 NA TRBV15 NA TGTGCCACCAGCAGAGATCTCAGGGAAGTAGAGCAGTACTTC CATSRDLREVEQYF
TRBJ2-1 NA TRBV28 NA TGTGCCAGCAGTCCCCGGACAGGGAGGGGCAATGAGCAGTTCTTC CASSPRTGRGNEQFF
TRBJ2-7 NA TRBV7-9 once TGTGCCAGCAGCTTAGCGCTGCCCAGGGGTGGATACGAGCAGTACTTC CASSLALPRGGYEQYF
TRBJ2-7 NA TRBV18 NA TGTGCCAGCTCACCCGCCGGGGGTGAGCAGTACTTC CASSPAGGEQYF
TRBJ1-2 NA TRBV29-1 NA TGCAGCGTCTCAGGCGACGACTATGGCTACACCTTC CSVSGDDYGYTF